The source of this TCR beta chain is a study of T cells in Graves' hyperthyroidism and ophthalmopathy (dated by TCRdb to the late 2010s). For context, the study as a whole: Peripheral blood samples were taken at the time of initial diagnosis, prior to any treatment. Thyroid tissue and blood T-cell repertoires from several Graves' hyperthyroidism patients were also compared in the study. For training and testing, the 110 or so patients in the discovery cohort were randomly divided in a 7:3 ratio. TCR V-J signatures able to tell the groups apart were searched for in a discovery cohort of some 100 patients, of whom 43 had Graves' ophthalmopathy and roughly 57 had stable Graves' hyperthyroidism. Once sampling was done, hyperthyroidism patients were given methimazole at a starting dose of 30 mg daily, whereas ophthalmopathy patients were given high-dose intravenous methylprednisolone. According to the paper, TCR Vbeta CDR3 sequencing was carried out on 135 peripheral blood samples, which came from 40 to 45 ophthalmopathy, fewer than 80 hyperthyroidism and roughly 17 progressor patients. Whether ophthalmopathy could be predicted prospectively was tested in an independent validation cohort made up of fewer than 20 hyperthyroidism patients plus 17 patients who later progressed to ophthalmopathy. Overall study outcomes, separate from this receptor: Most expanded thyroid clonotypes (frequency above 0.001) were also detected in blood, suggesting blood repertoires may reflect thyroid immune responses. A model built on a 13 V-J signature distinguished ophthalmopathy from stable hyperthyroidism, reaching 85% to 90% sensitivity and around 81% specificity in cross-validation and 80%/75% in testing. No statistical method was used to fix the sample size in advance, and group allocation was not hidden from the investigators. During validation, the model predicted progression to ophthalmopathy a median of approximately 6.5 months ahead of onset, with approximately 70% sensitivity and more than 72% specificity.

Amplification of TCR beta CDR3 regions was carried out from RNA transcripts. A first-round RT-PCR of the TCR CDR3 used the HTBI primer set with the Qiagen OneStep RT-PCR kit. The libraries were constructed in a second round of multiplex PCR and then size-selected and purified. The libraries were sequenced on an Illumina HiSeq2000 using paired-end 100 bp reads. The authors' analysis ran thus. SOAPnuke was used to process the raw data, removing reads that contained adapters or uncalled bases, had a mean Phred below 15, or lacked an exact match to the constant primer or identifier. High-quality paired reads were merged with COPE v1.2.5, and unique nucleotide sequences were defined as clonotypes. MiTCR v1.1 was used to align the clonotypes against IMGT TRBV, TRBD and TRBJ reference segments. Analysis was restricted to V-J combinations with a frequency above 0.0001, which covered approximately 99% of repertoires. The TCS score was defined as the ratio of F50 (clonal expansion) to E x V (chaos), calculated using BLOSUM62-based TCRdist between CDR3 peptides within each V-J. Welch's t-statistics and random forest reduced 500 to 650 V-J features to 13, which were used in a naive Bayes classifier (R e1071). The public reads were quality trimmed at Q25 with fastp and then assembled into clones with MiXCR by TCRdb, keeping productive beta chains. Every distinct CDR3 protein forms one entry, paired with its most common genes and DNA. For this entry, the V and J calls and clone size follow TCRdb and not the study's own pipeline. This sample lists some 180,000 distinct CDR3 sequences; over 15% were detected once. The ten largest account for around 27% of the sample.

CDR1 DFQATT and CDR2 SNEGSKA are derived from the germline V gene (reference sequence). Measured from the cysteine to the phenylalanine, the CDR3 is 13 residues long. The CDR3 DNA has 39 bases and is translated from base 1. V and J lose 8 bases and 5 bases, and a span of 18 bases separates them. This clonotype was seen ten or more times. There is no known antigen for this receptor. No base qualities exist here, and no much larger clone lies one base off it. Stable Graves' hyperthyroidism was defined as no progression to ophthalmopathy during 18 months of follow-up. Hyperthyroidism patients were aged 18 to 65 years and newly diagnosed, with disease duration of less than 2 months. Patients with uncontrolled infections, other autoimmune diseases, pregnancy or lactation were excluded. Clinical symptoms, serum thyroxine and TRAb, thyroid ultrasound, and orbital computed tomography formed the basis for the diagnoses. PBMCs were separated from roughly 10 ml of fresh peripheral blood using Ficoll-Paque density gradient centrifugation. Total RNA was extracted using Trizol reagent, and RNA quality was assessed on an Agilent 2100 Bioanalyzer.

Sequenced: blood. Recombination joined TRBV20-1 with TRBJ1-1; confidence is insufficient to name the D gene. This receptor was identified in a woman between 45 and 65 years old with Graves' hyperthyroidism. The DNA sequence is TGCAGTCCCTACAAGGGTGGGTGGACTGAAGCTTTCTTT. Its product reads: CSPYKGGWTEAFF.